This TCR beta chain was sequenced in a study of cytomegalovirus exposure and HLA in healthy donors (dated by TCRdb to about 2017). Notes on the research overall: In an earlier analysis of 587 of the donors, 276 Gb of sequence data and approximately 120 million unique TCR beta sequences from about 179 million T cells were reported. An early release that covered roughly 600 HLA-typed donors contained approximately 300 gigabases of sequencing data and tens of millions of unique TCR sequences. Of the 300 to 450 genotyped donors, over 65% fell in the genetic ancestry cluster associated with self-reported Caucasian donors. The study aimed to test whether signatures of past pathogen exposure could be identified by cataloging public T cell receptors. The study profiled the T cell repertoires of about 640 subjects by immunosequencing and related them to cytomegalovirus serostatus. In addition to the first cohort of roughly 700 subjects, a separate validation cohort of approximately 120 different subjects was used. High-throughput TCR immunosequencing, statistical association of individual TCRs with disease status, and machine learning were combined to predict cytomegalovirus infection status. A later analysis re-examined previously published TCR beta repertoires from more than 550 donors and added high-resolution HLA genotyping to investigate patterns of TCR occurrence. In the later analysis, no new phenotypic data were used to find candidate immune exposures; instead, reliance was placed on TCR beta sequences and their occurrence across donors. To decide whether each TCR beta V gene segment behaved as functional or pseudogenic, an earlier analysis of some 600 of the donors relied on high-throughput TCR beta sequencing. Alongside the repertoire data, information on donor age, sex, ethnicity and CMV serostatus was compiled. In a later genetic analysis, genome-wide SNP genotypes for about 55% of the roughly 700 donors were used, and that subset was treated as a discovery cohort. All discovery cohort repertoires had been generated on a single sequencing platform. Both class I and class II loci were covered by HLA typing, at four-digit resolution. The number of donors typed differed by locus, with roughly 620-630 for A, B, C, DRB1 and DQB1, over 500 for DQA1, 600 to 610 for DPA1, and about 450 for DPB1. Because of strong linkage in the cohort, roughly five DR-DQ haplotypes were treated as single units for association and clustering. On average, around 240,000 unique TCR beta nucleotide sequences were sequenced per donor among about 400 genotyped donors of the cohort, with 15% to 20% of those sequences being non-productive.

The receptor library was made with the immunoSEQ multiplex PCR assay. For the multiplex PCR, a mixture combining 60 forward primers for TCR Vbeta segments and 13 reverse primers for TCR Jbeta segments was used. The CDR3 region of rearranged TCR beta genes was amplified from genomic DNA with a multiplex PCR assay. The amplified TCR beta libraries were sequenced on the Illumina HiSeq System as 87-base-pair reads. As for the authors' bioinformatics: Across the 600 to 700 repertoires, a later analysis counted tens of millions of unique TCR beta chains, about 10 million of which were shared by at least two donors. Raw reads were error-corrected and collapsed into unique sequences by a nearest-neighbor algorithm in which closely related sequences were merged to remove PCR and sequencing errors. V, D and J gene segments were assigned by aligning CDR3 sequences to IMGT reference sequences. For a sequence to be retained, at least a six-nucleotide match to both a V gene segment and a J gene segment was required. Rearrangements were called productive when the CDR3 lacked stop codons and stayed in frame with V and J; all others were non-productive. Following IMGT convention, CDR3 was defined as the stretch from the second conserved V-encoded cysteine to the conserved J-encoded phenylalanine. Sequences without an unambiguous match to a single V gene segment were excluded from the earlier analysis of about 630 of the donors. In an earlier analysis of approximately 590 of the donors, a V segment was called functional when productive rearrangements were above 56.7%, and segregating when the standard deviation between donors exceeded 5%. To diagnose cytomegalovirus status from the catalog of TCR beta chain sequences, a statistical classification framework was built. In a later analysis, TCR nucleotide sequences were compared against IMGT/GENE-DB human TR gene sequences so that V and J genes could be assigned. Using the TCRdist pipeline, a later analysis assigned CDR3 sequences along with most-parsimonious VDJ recombination scenarios. A later analysis defined each TCR beta chain by its CDR3 amino acid sequence plus V-gene family, and excluded reads lacking a unique V-gene family. In a later analysis, some 600 highly shared, low-generation-probability nucleotide sequences were removed to address suspected cross-contamination and a sequencing artifact. In a later analysis, a clonal expansion index for each public chain was calculated from normalized within-repertoire ranks of inferred template counts. In a later analysis, generation probabilities were computed using a VDJ recombination model fitted to out-of-frame rearrangements, and the results were checked against IGoR. Hypergeometric tests were used in a later analysis to score TCR-TCR, TCR-HLA and TCR-CMV co-occurrence, with a repertoire-size bias correction applied to the TCR pairs. A later analysis estimated false discovery rates by permuting HLA or CMV assignments 20 times. In a later analysis, co-occurring TCRs were grouped using DBSCAN, and TCRdist sequence similarity was added for clustering within HLA-allele-positive subsets. Repertoires with fewer than 30,000 or more than 120,000 public chains were left out of co-occurrence clustering, as were about five repertoires with anomalous nucleotide sharing. Imported from immuneACCESS, the table was reduced by TCRdb to in-frame sequences with V and J called. These copies leave out some clones; in studies compared against another copy, an unresolved V gene accounts for under half, and the cause of the remainder is not known. V and J calls and clone size come straight from that table; D and trimming were deduced from the DNA. The sample table shows about 110,000 clones, and 60% to 80% are seen once. In total, the top ten clones hold 2.5% of the sample.

In total, 666 healthy bone marrow donors made up the cohort. At the time of sampling, every cohort member was nominally healthy, though immune exposures that went unrecorded were likely present. The donor was CMV seronegative and belonged to the group of 350 or so seronegative cohort members. A peripheral blood sample was collected from each donor, and TCR beta sequencing was performed on peripheral blood mononuclear cells. Genomic DNA was extracted from the blood cell samples with the Qiagen DNeasy Blood Extraction Kit. Study-level results and caveats: Specific HLA alleles were associated with about 17,000 TCR beta sequences at a false discovery rate of 0.05 in a later analysis. Three of the identified cytomegalovirus-associated TCR beta chains were confirmed in vitro to be specific for cytomegalovirus antigens. V-gene and J-gene trimming of TCR beta chains was associated with a missense DCLRE1C variant in a later genetic analysis, and the association was replicated in an independent cohort. Immune exposure information for the cohort was limited to CMV serostatus. The presence/absence analyses assumed that sequencing depth was roughly uniform across donors, and that assumption may not be true. Assigning TCR associations to individual alleles was difficult when HLA alleles, especially DR and DQ, strongly co-occurred. A further reported finding was that TCR beta sequences accurately predicted the HLA-A and HLA-B alleles for most subjects in the first cohort. HLA typing was unavailable for some donors at each locus, so association tests used only the typed subset. Because counts were too low, 15 to 20 rarely observed V segments, including chromosome 9 orphons, were excluded from the earlier analysis of under 650 of the donors. Linkage disequilibrium might explain the correlated functional status among segregating V segments, but an unknown experimental factor could not be ruled out. A later genetic analysis reported fewer N-insertions in productive TCRs among donors in an Asian-associated ancestry cluster than the roughly 700-donor mean. According to a later analysis, TCR association rates differed among HLA loci, with DRB1 alleles showing the most associated TCRs and HLA-C alleles showing the fewest. In a later analysis, HLA-associated TCR beta chains were found to be more clonally expanded and to have lower generation probabilities than equally common non-associated chains. A total of roughly 160 TCR beta chains were listed by the study as associated with cytomegalovirus. A later analysis reported that several top co-occurrence clusters appeared linked to parvovirus B19, influenza, CMV and Epstein-Barr virus. According to a later analysis, most CMV-associated TCR beta chains appeared to be HLA-restricted, and the HLA associations seemed to be driven largely by CMV exposure. In both the original and validation cohorts, the classifier was reported to diagnose cytomegalovirus status with high specificity and sensitivity. Most TCR sequences were observed very rarely across donors, whereas some public TCRs were present in many individuals. A cluster of highly shared sequence variants was judged likely to be a technical artifact of the sequencing pipeline. In an earlier analysis of fewer than 700 of the donors, most TCR beta V segments appeared in productive rearrangements about 87% or about 30% of the time, broadly matching IMGT annotations. The cohort was sequenced for TCR beta chains only, and without alpha or paired-chain data the features that could be detected were limited. Because the 87-base-pair reads could not distinguish some IMGT-functional V segments, including TRBV6-2 and TRBV6-3, those segments were excluded. The authors suggested that the approach could potentially be extended to other disease states and immunological phenotypes.

There are 11 amino acids in the CDR3, from cysteine to phenylalanine inclusive. Only the CDR3 DNA is retained, 33 bases long and in frame from the first base. The V and J ends are trimmed by 0 bases and 8 bases, leaving 4 bases between them. Of note for this clone: Its binding antigen is unknown. Qualities for individual bases were not recorded, and no much larger clone is one base off.

Rearrangement joined TRBV23-1 to TRBJ1-2; no confident D gene assignment can be made. TRBV23-1 is labeled an ORF, and its function is uncertain. The sequenced material came from PBMCs. The TCR comes from a man aged 40-49 years in good health and CMV-seronegative. The CDR3 here reads CASSQSGGYTF. The DNA sequence is given as TGCGCCAGCAGTCAATCGGGCGGCTACACCTTC.